One and the same sample provided the 18 T cell receptor beta chains below, sequenced in a study of CD8 T cells in ankylosing spondylitis (dated by TCRdb to 2016 to 2017). On the study overall, not on this receptor specifically: Blood from ankylosing spondylitis patients appeared to be characterized by a TCR beta motif made up of under ten highly homologous amino acid variants.

These TCRs' antigens remain unknown. The library was generated by 5' RACE. Sequenced using an Illumina HiSeq 2500. TCRdb took the public reads, trimmed them with fastp at Q25, ran MiXCR for clone calling and kept in-frame beta chains. Rows are unified per CDR3 protein, each entry keeping the most common DNA and genes. Recorded for this sample are about 220,000 distinct CDR3 sequences; around 7.9% of them occurred a single time. In total, the top ten clones hold approximately 15% of the sample. The sequenced sample consisted of blood, either unsorted or a sorted T cell fraction (not recorded which). The receptors were sampled from a male donor with ankylosing spondylitis.

This clonotype has a count of ten or more. V and J are TRBV27 and TRBJ2-1; the D gene is possibly TRBD1 (5 bases). Germline V gives CDR1 MNHEY, CDR2 SMNVEV (reference sequence). The CDR3 runs 15 residues. Trimming removed 0 bases at V and 3 bases at J, with 9 bases between. Written as DNA, the CDR3 is TGTGCCAGCAGTTTATCAGCAGGGCTCTACAATGAGCAGTTCTTC. Translating it yields CASSLSAGLYNEQFF.

This clonotype was seen a handful of times. The chain combines TRBV10-1 with TRBJ1-5; TRBD1 agrees at 7 bases. This CDR3 region has 14 residues. Germline values: CDR1 WNHNN, CDR2 SYGVQD (reference sequence). The trim removed 2 bases at V and 6 bases at J, leaving 4 bases unmatched. The CDR3 DNA reads as TGCGCCAGCAGTGAGACAGGGGCGGGTCAGCCCCAGCATTTT. Amino acid sequence: CASSETGAGQPQHF.

This clonotype was observed a few times. CDR3: CASRRGETQYF. The CDR3 nucleotides read TGTGCCAGCAGAAGGGGGGAGACCCAGTACTTC. The gene calls are TRBV7-6 and TRBJ2-5; D is possibly TRBD1 (6 bases). This CDR3 is built from 11 residues. CDR1 is SGHVS and CDR2 is FNYEAQ in the germline V gene. Between the trimmed V and J ends, which lost 6 bases and 5 bases, there was a span of 7 bases.

This clonotype came up many times. The chain couples TRBV28 to TRBJ2-1, with a weak D call TRBD1 (5 bases). V dropped 2 bases and J dropped 0 bases, with 11 bases sitting between them. Germline V gene lookup returns CDR1 MDHEN and CDR2 SYDVKM. The CDR3 contains 16 residues. The CDR3 protein is CASSLHRRSSYNEQFF. The CDR3 DNA follows: TGTGCCAGCAGTTTACACAGGAGAAGCTCCTACAATGAGCAGTTCTTC.

The table lists this clonotype with many counts. The rearrangement uses TRBV6-1 and TRBJ1-5; D possibly corresponds to TRBD1 (5 bases). Germline V lookup: CDR1 MNHNS, CDR2 SASEGT. This CDR3 has 15 residues. V lost 4 bases and J 2 bases, leaving 12 bases between the germline ends. The CDR3 sequence is CASSVQGFGNQPQHF. The DNA for the CDR3 is TGTGCCAGCAGTGTCCAGGGATTCGGCAATCAGCCCCAGCATTTT.

This clonotype was counted many times. V usage is TRBV6-1 and J usage is TRBJ2-3; the D call may be TRBD1 or TRBD2 (6 bases each). The CDR3 contains 17 residues. Germline CDR1 MNHNS, CDR2 SASEGT. V was cut by 7 bases and J by 4 bases, with 24 bases left in between. In DNA form, the CDR3 reads TGTGCCAGCAAGACGACCTCAACGAGGGGGGCTGCAGATACGCAGTATTTT. Translated: CASKTTSTRGAADTQYF.

There are many counts of this clonotype. This chain connects TRBV5-6 to TRBJ2-7; D is ambiguous. Trimming removed 2 bases at V and 7 bases at J, with 13 bases between. Germline lookup yields CDR1 SGHDT and CDR2 YYEEEE. The length of the CDR3 is 13 residues. The CDR3 spells CASSFELLPEQYF. Written as DNA, the CDR3 is TGTGCCAGCAGCTTCGAACTCCTGCCGGAGCAGTACTTC.

This clonotype appeared many times. The J gene is TRBJ2-1, the V gene TRBV10-3; 8 positions match TRBD1. Per the germline V gene, CDR1 is ENHRY and CDR2 is SYGVKD. CDR3 size: 13 residues. With V trimmed by 11 bases and J by 5 bases, 8 bases remained unmatched. CDR3 DNA sequence: TGTGCCTTCCGACAGGGGAAAAACAATGAGCAGTTCTTC. Amino acids: CAFRQGKNNEQFF.

This clonotype was detected many times. V and J are TRBV27 and TRBJ2-2; no definite D call. The V end lost 3 bases, the J end lost 1 base, and 9 bases lay between the germline ends. The CDR3 loop spans 15 amino acids. The V gene's germline CDR1 is MNHEY and CDR2 SMNVEV (reference sequence). CDR3 coding DNA: TGTGCCAGCAGTTTGGTAGCTCTGAACACCGGGGAGCTGTTTTTT. Encoded protein: CASSLVALNTGELFF.

At least ten counts were recorded for this clonotype. The V call is TRBV7-9, the J call TRBJ1-3; D is uncertain. Germline-derived CDR1 and CDR2 are SEHNR and FQNEAQ (reference sequence). This CDR3 is 17 amino acids long. V was pared by 4 bases and J by 3 bases, with 19 bases between. This CDR3 is CASSSSEVGIIGNTIYF. The CDR3 DNA is TGTGCCAGCAGCTCTTCCGAAGTCGGAATCATTGGAAACACCATATATTTT. Supplemented by reference TRBV7-9 and TRBJ1-3, the full variable domain reads DTGVSQNPRHKITKRGQNVTFRCDPISEHNRLYWYRQTLGQGPEFLTYFQNEAQLEKSRLLSDRFSAERPKGSFSTLEIQRTEQGDSAMYLCASSSSEVGIIGNTIYFGEGSWLTVV.

This clonotype was seen many times. The chain has TRBV27 and TRBJ2-7; D is possibly TRBD2 (6 bases). Trimming pared 8 bases from V and 6 bases from J, leaving 11 bases between. There are 11 residues in the CDR3. The germline gives CDR1 MNHEY, CDR2 SMNVEV (reference sequence). CDR3 loop: CASRYGGEQYF. In nucleotides, the CDR3 is TGTGCCAGCCGGTACGGGGGCGAGCAGTACTTC.

This clonotype has ten or more counts. V usage is TRBV5-1 and J usage is TRBJ1-2; D call uncertain. V dropped 0 bases and J dropped 4 bases, with 10 bases sitting between them. There are 14 residues in the CDR3. From germline, CDR1 is SGHRS and CDR2 YFSETQ. The CDR3 here is CASSLAVSSYGYTF. For the CDR3, the DNA is TGCGCCAGCAGCTTGGCCGTCAGTTCCTATGGCTACACCTTC. The variable domain in full, with the rest retrieved from reference TRBV5-1 and TRBJ1-2, is KAGVTQTPRYLIKTRGQQVTLSCSPISGHRSVSWYQQTPGQGLQFLFEYFSETQRNKGNFPGRFSGRQFSNSRSEMNVSTLELGDSALYLCASSLAVSSYGYTFGSGTRLTVV.

In this sample, this clonotype turned up many times. The rearrangement links TRBV12-3 or TRBV12-4 to TRBJ2-7, with D unclear. The V and J ends lost 5 bases and 3 bases respectively, with 11 bases between them. This CDR3 region has 13 residues. The CDR3 spells CASSEVKSYEQYF. CDR3 bases: TGTGCCAGCAGTGAGGTGAAGAGCTACGAGCAGTACTTC.

This clonotype has a count of ten or more. The chain's CDR3 is CAWSVGSDTQYF. The DNA of the CDR3 is TGTGCCTGGAGTGTGGGGTCTGATACGCAGTATTTT. The chain combines TRBV30 with TRBJ2-3, with D hard to call. V was clipped by 0 bases and J by 6 bases, with 7 bases between them. The germline V gene has CDR1 GTSNPN and CDR2 SVGIG (reference sequence). CDR3 length: 12 residues.

This chain uses TRBV11-2 with TRBJ2-7; D not resolved. This CDR3 spans 14 amino acids. Germline CDR1 is SGHAT and CDR2 is FQNNGV. The V gene lost 1 base and the J gene lost 0 bases, with 7 bases spanning the gap. The CDR3 here is CASSLGVPSYEQYF. CDR3 sequence (DNA): TGTGCCAGCAGCTTAGGGGTCCCCTCCTACGAGCAGTACTTC.

This clonotype was counted ten times or more. This chain links TRBV14 with TRBJ1-2; 8 bases align to TRBD1. CDR1 is SGHDN, CDR2 FVKESK, per germline. The V and J ends lost 1 base and 4 bases, in that order; junction bases with no gene match: 2. The CDR3 totals 14 residues. This chain's CDR3 is CASSQAGTGYGYTF. The CDR3 DNA follows: TGTGCCAGCAGCCAAGCGGGGACAGGCTATGGCTACACCTTC.

This clonotype was seen at least ten times. The J gene is TRBJ1-1, the V gene TRBV5-6; no definite D call. Trimming shortened V by 6 bases and J by 1 base, and 10 bases separated the two germline ends. Germline-derived CDR1 and CDR2 are SGHDT and YYEEEE. This CDR3 spans 13 amino acids. CDR3 amino acids: CASTLLANTEAFF. The CDR3 nucleotides are TGTGCCAGCACCCTTTTGGCGAACACTGAAGCTTTCTTT.

This clonotype has a handful of counts. The V and J genes are TRBV3-1 and TRBJ2-3; 8 bases are shared with TRBD1. The CDR3 runs to 16 residues. The germline V gene has CDR1 LGHDT and CDR2 YNNKEL (reference sequence). V trimming: 4 bases; J trimming: 3 bases; junction bases outside the gene matches: 9. CDR3 residues: CASSPRTGRLTDTQYF. The DNA of the CDR3 is TGTGCCAGCAGCCCCCGGACAGGGAGGTTGACAGATACGCAGTATTTT.